One sample yielded the 17 T cell receptor beta chains listed below, sequenced in a study of blood T cell repertoires in COVID-19 (dated by TCRdb to 2020 to 2021). Library creation used the immunoSEQ multiplex PCR assay. TCRdb carries this immuneACCESS record with in-frame sequences only. Its versions omit some clonotypes, under half of them owing to an unresolved V gene in the studies checked, with the rest unexplained. This sample comprises approximately 280,000 clones, around 85% of them detected only once. The biggest ten clones account for roughly 2.7% of the sample. Specimen: PBMCs or T cells enriched from blood (not recorded which). These receptor sequences come from a woman in her fifties or sixties who had recovered from COVID-19.

The chain links TRBV28 to TRBJ1-2; D is uncertain. CDR3 length: 14 amino acids. The germline CDR1 and CDR2 sequences are MDHEN and SYDVKM. Trimming took off 6 bases at V and 8 bases at J, with 19 bases between the two ends. This CDR3 reads CASSTSLRSGGYTF. For the CDR3, the DNA is TGTGCCAGCAGCACCTCTCTTCGATCCGGGGGCTACACCTTC.

The table lists this clone with a few counts. The chain recombines TRBV18 with TRBJ1-6, with no clear D. V shed 5 bases and J shed 5 bases, with 7 bases lying between them. This CDR3 has 13 amino acids. Looked up from germline, CDR1 is KGHSH and CDR2 is LQKENI. Written as DNA, the CDR3 is TGTGCCAGCTCAGGGCGGGATAATTCACCCCTCCACTTT. Residues: CASSGRDNSPLHF. Drawing the rest from reference TRBV18 and TRBJ1-6, the complete variable domain is NAGVMQNPRHLVRRRGQEARLRCSPMKGHSHVYWYRQLPEEGLKFMVYLQKENIIDESGMPKERFSAEFPKEGPSILRIQQVVRGDSAAYFCASSGRDNSPLHFGNGTRLTVT.

A single count supports this clone. The chain has TRBV6-2 or TRBV6-3 and TRBJ2-1; D perhaps matches TRBD2 (6 bases). This CDR3 region has 16 residues. V lost 2 bases, J lost 7 bases, and 18 bases lay in between. Germline loops: CDR1 MNHEY, CDR2 SVGEGT. The CDR3 DNA is TGTGCCAGCAGTTACCCCTTTGGGTGGCGGGATAATGAGCAGTTCTTC. Translation: CASSYPFGWRDNEQFF.

The chain couples TRBV6-5 to TRBJ2-3; 10 bases map to TRBD2. The V gene end was trimmed by 4 bases and the J gene end by 6 bases; junction bases not matched to a gene: 10. In germline, CDR1 is MNHEY, CDR2 SVGAGI. The length of the CDR3 is 16 residues. The DNA for the CDR3 is TGTGCCAGCAGTTTAGTAGCGGGAGGCTCGGGGGATACGCAGTATTTT. This encodes CASSLVAGGSGDTQYF.

The rearrangement uses TRBV19 and TRBJ2-7; a possible D gene is TRBD1 (6 bases). The germline CDR1 and CDR2 sequences are LNHDA and SQIVND (reference sequence). CDR3 length: 12 residues. With 8 bases removed from V and 3 bases from J, the gap between germline ends came to 11 bases. CDR3 DNA sequence: TGTGCCAGTTCGGACAGCCACTACGAGCAGTACTTC. Encoded protein: CASSDSHYEQYF.

The rearrangement uses TRBV19 and TRBJ1-4; 10 bases match TRBD1. Trimming cost V 10 bases and J 2 bases; bases outside gene matches: 10. The germline V gene has CDR1 LNHDA and CDR2 SQIVND (reference sequence). The CDR3 has 16 residues. The chain's CDR3 is CATRDRGSGTNEKLFF. CDR3 sequence (DNA): TGTGCCACCCGGGACAGGGGTTCTGGGACTAATGAAAAACTGTTTTTT.

Points on this clone: This CDR3 is also generated by other DNA sequences in the sample. The genes are TRBV24-1 and TRBJ2-7, with TRBD1 matching over 7 bases. The CDR3 has 15 amino acids. From germline, CDR1 is KGHDR and CDR2 SFDVKD. Trimming removed 3 bases from V and 2 bases from J; junction bases left unmatched: 6. The CDR3 sequence is CATSDPRDRTYEQYF. CDR3 DNA: TGTGCCACCAGTGATCCAAGGGACAGAACCTACGAGCAGTACTTC.

The chain recombines TRBV5-4 with TRBJ1-4; D is ambiguous. V gave up 2 bases and J gave up 12 bases, with 17 bases separating them. Germline CDR1 and CDR2: SGHNT and YYREEE (reference sequence). The CDR3 is made up of 14 amino acids. The CDR3 sequence: CASSFRGSDEELFF. CDR3 nucleotides: TGTGCCAGCAGCTTTCGGGGTAGCGATGAGGAACTGTTTTTT.

CDR3 nucleotides: TGTGCCAGCAGCTTAGGGGTAGCCGAGAACATTCAGTACTTC. Translated, it gives CASSLGVAENIQYF. The rearrangement links TRBV7-2 to TRBJ2-4; D is unclear. Germline V lookup: CDR1 SGHTA, CDR2 FQGNSA. The length of the CDR3 is 14 residues. V was cut by 1 base and J by 7 bases, with 11 bases left in between.

This clone occurred many times. The gene calls are TRBV30 and TRBJ2-7; TRBD1 matches at 8 bases. CDR1 is GTSNPN, CDR2 SVGIG, per germline (reference sequence). CDR3 length equals 12 residues. V lost 5 bases to trimming and J lost 5 bases; unmatched junction nucleotides: 5. This CDR3 reads CAWGSDRDEQYF. CDR3 nucleotides: TGTGCCTGGGGGTCGGACAGGGACGAGCAGTACTTC.

The chain uses TRBV15 and TRBJ2-7; no firm D call. The CDR3 has 13 amino acids. V lost 2 bases and J lost 0, with 5 bases in between. Per the germline V gene, CDR1 is LNHNV and CDR2 is YYDKDF (reference sequence). This CDR3 reads CATSRPSSYEQYF. Written as DNA, the CDR3 is TGTGCCACCAGCAGACCCAGCTCCTACGAGCAGTACTTC.

The V and J genes are TRBV7-2 and TRBJ2-7; 12 bases line up with TRBD2. This CDR3 is 15 amino acids long. Per germline, CDR1 SGHTA and CDR2 FQGNSA. The V gene end was trimmed by 4 bases and the J gene end by 3 bases; junction bases not matched to a gene: 4. The CDR3 spells CASSWRTSGNYEQYF. CDR3 in DNA: TGTGCCAGCAGCTGGAGGACTAGCGGGAACTACGAGCAGTACTTC.

The CDR3 bases are TGTGCCAGCAGCTTGATGGGAGGTGGGGCCAACGTCCTGACTTTC. This sequence encodes CASSLMGGGANVLTF. The V call is TRBV5-6, the J call TRBJ2-6, with TRBD2 as a possible D gene (6 bases). V dropped 1 base and J dropped 3 bases, with 8 bases sitting between them. Germline V gene data show CDR1 as SGHDT and CDR2 as YYEEEE. The CDR3 extends over 15 amino acids. Using reference TRBV5-6 and TRBJ2-6 for the parts outside the CDR3, the full variable domain is DAGVTQSPTHLIKTRGQQVTLRCSPKSGHDTVSWYQQALGQGPQFIFQYYEEEERQRGNFPDRFSGHQFPNYSSELNVNALLLGDSALYLCASSLMGGGANVLTFGAGSRLTVL.

About this clone itself: The sample holds other DNA sequences that translate to the same CDR3. The rearrangement links TRBV18 to TRBJ1-1, with D possibly being TRBD1 (5 bases). CDR3 size: 13 residues. Trimming took off 3 bases at V and 3 bases at J, with 8 bases between the two ends. CDR1 and CDR2 (germline): KGHSH, LQKENI. The CDR3 reads CASSPTGDTEAFF. The CDR3 DNA reads as TGTGCCAGCTCACCCACGGGGGACACTGAAGCTTTCTTT. Complete variable domain (other parts from reference TRBV18 and TRBJ1-1): NAGVMQNPRHLVRRRGQEARLRCSPMKGHSHVYWYRQLPEEGLKFMVYLQKENIIDESGMPKERFSAEFPKEGPSILRIQQVVRGDSAAYFCASSPTGDTEAFFGQGTRLTVV.

This chain joins TRBV3-1 (or the pseudogene TRBV3-2) and TRBJ1-2; 8 nucleotides agree with TRBD1. V was clipped by 5 bases and J by 3 bases; unmatched bases: 2. Germline V gene lookup returns CDR1 LGHDT and CDR2 YNNKEL (reference sequence). The CDR3 spans 13 residues. In DNA form, the CDR3 reads TGTGCCAGCAGCTACAGGGGGTACTATGGCTACACCTTC. The encoded protein is CASSYRGYYGYTF.

The chain uses TRBV7-6 and TRBJ2-3; a possible D gene is TRBD2 (6 bases). CDR1 is SGHVS, CDR2 FNYEAQ, per germline. This CDR3 is 20 amino acids long. Trimming removed 2 bases at V and 5 bases at J, with 29 bases between. CDR3 sequence: CASSLSVGLLAGRVGDTQYF. In DNA form, the CDR3 reads TGTGCCAGCAGCTTAAGTGTGGGTCTACTTGCGGGACGGGTTGGAGATACGCAGTATTTT.

CDR3 DNA: TGTGCCAGTAGTCCCCTTCGCGGGGGTCGTGAAAAACTGTTTTTT. This codes for CASSPLRGGREKLFF. The chain links TRBV19 to TRBJ1-4, with D possibly matching TRBD1 (5 bases). CDR1 is LNHDA, CDR2 SQIVND, per germline (reference sequence). Trimming left V 5 bases short and J 7 bases short, with 17 bases between. This CDR3 region has 15 residues.